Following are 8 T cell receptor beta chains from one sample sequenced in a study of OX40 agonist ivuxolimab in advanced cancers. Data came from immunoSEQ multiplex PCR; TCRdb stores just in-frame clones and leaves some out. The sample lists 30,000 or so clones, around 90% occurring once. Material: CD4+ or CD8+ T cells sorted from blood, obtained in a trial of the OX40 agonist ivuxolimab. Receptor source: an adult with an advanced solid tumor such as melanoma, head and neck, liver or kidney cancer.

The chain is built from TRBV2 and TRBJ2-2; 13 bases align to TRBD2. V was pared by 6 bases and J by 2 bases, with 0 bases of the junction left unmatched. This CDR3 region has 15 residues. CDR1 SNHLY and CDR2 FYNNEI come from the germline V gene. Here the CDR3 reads CASRGLAGNTGELFF. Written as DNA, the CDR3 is TGTGCCAGCAGGGGACTAGCGGGAAACACCGGGGAGCTGTTTTTT.

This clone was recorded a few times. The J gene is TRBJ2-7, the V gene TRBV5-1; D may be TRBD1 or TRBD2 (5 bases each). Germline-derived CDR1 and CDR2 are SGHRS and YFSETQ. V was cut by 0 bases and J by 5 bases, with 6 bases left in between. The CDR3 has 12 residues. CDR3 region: CASSLVGDEQYF. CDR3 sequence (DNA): TGCGCCAGCAGCTTGGTGGGGGACGAGCAGTACTTC.

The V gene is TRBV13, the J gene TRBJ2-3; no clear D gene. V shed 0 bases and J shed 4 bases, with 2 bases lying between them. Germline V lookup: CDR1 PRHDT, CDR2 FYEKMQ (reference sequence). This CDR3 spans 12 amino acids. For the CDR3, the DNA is TGTGCCAGCAGCTTAGGGGCAGATACGCAGTATTTT. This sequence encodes CASSLGADTQYF.

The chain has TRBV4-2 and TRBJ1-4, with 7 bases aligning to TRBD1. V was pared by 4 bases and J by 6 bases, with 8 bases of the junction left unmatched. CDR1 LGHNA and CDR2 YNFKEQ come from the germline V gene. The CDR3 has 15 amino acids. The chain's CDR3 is CASSPERGQDEKLFF. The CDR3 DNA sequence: TGTGCCAGCAGCCCCGAAAGGGGGCAGGATGAAAAACTGTTTTTT.

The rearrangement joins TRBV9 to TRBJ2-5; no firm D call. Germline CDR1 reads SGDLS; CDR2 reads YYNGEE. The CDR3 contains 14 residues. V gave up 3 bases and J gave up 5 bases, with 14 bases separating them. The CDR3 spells CASSGDGEWETQYF. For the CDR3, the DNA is TGTGCCAGCAGCGGAGATGGGGAATGGGAGACCCAGTACTTC.

CDR3 loop: CASSLSGGLTDTQYF. The CDR3, as DNA: TGTGCCAGCAGCTTAAGCGGGGGTCTAACCGATACGCAGTATTTT. The J gene is TRBJ2-3, the V gene TRBV5-4; 8 bases agree with TRBD2. V trimming: 2 bases; J trimming: 6 bases; junction bases outside the gene matches: 8. Germline assignment: CDR1 SGHNT and CDR2 YYREEE (reference sequence). The CDR3 runs 15 residues.

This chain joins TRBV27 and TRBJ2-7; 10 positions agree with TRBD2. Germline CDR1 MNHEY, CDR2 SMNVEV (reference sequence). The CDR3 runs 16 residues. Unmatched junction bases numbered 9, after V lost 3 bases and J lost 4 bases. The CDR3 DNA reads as TGTGCCAGCAGTTTCCTCCCTAGCGGGGGCGGGTACGAGCAGTACTTC. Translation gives CASSFLPSGGGYEQYF.

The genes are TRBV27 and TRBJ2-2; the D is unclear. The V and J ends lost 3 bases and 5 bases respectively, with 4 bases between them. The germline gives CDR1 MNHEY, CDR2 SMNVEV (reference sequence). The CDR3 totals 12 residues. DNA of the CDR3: TGTGCCAGCAGTTTTGGGACCGGGGAGCTGTTTTTT. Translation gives CASSFGTGELFF.